This T cell receptor beta chain was retrieved from a study of cytomegalovirus exposure and HLA in healthy donors. V shed 9 bases, J shed 6 bases, and the junction held 16 bases outside the gene matches. This CDR3 spans 16 amino acids. In germline, CDR1 is LNHDA, CDR2 SQIVND (reference sequence). Primers for the PCR totalled 60 Vbeta and 13 Jbeta. Sequencing used immunoSEQ multiplex PCR; TCRdb keeps in-frame clones, though not all of them. The table has about 150,000 clones, around 84% seen once; the top ten hold 5.6%. What was sequenced was PBMCs. V is TRBV19 and J is TRBJ1-5; the match to TRBD1 covers 8 bases. The TCR was taken from a middle-aged woman in good health and CMV-seropositive. The CDR3 loop is CASLRSGTGRVQPQHF. In DNA form, the CDR3 reads TGTGCCAGCCTTAGATCGGGGACAGGTAGGGTTCAGCCCCAGCATTTT.